This T cell receptor (beta chain) emerged from a study of beta chain features in type 1 diabetes. The investigators reverse transcribed all of the isolated RNA, so they sequenced expressed TCRB transcripts. Naive, central memory and regulatory T cell samples came to a mean of approximately 4 million reads. Sequencing used immunoSEQ multiplex PCR; TCRdb keeps in-frame clones, though not all of them. The sample has a few hundred thousand clones; 10% to 15% are singletons. Whole-study findings and limits: In all four CD4+ subsets, TCRB CDR3 length was significantly, moderately reduced in type 1 diabetes.

This clone appeared a few times. Antigen: not known. V lost 6 bases to trimming and J lost 8 bases, with 8 bases between them. CDR3 size: 11 residues. Germline-derived CDR1 and CDR2 are SEHNR and FQNEAQ (reference sequence). This sequence originates from a woman younger than 35 with type 1 diabetes. The sample taken for sequencing was naive CD4+ T cells from blood. V usage is TRBV7-9 and J usage is TRBJ2-1; D is undetermined. CDR3 nucleotides: TGTGCCAGCAGTTTTAATCATGAGCAGTTCTTC. This encodes CASSFNHEQFF.